What follows describes a single TCR beta chain. Antigen unknown. This sample stems from a study of cytomegalovirus exposure and HLA in healthy donors. Findings and caveats of the study: In vitro assays verified that three CMV-associated chains recognized CMV antigens specifically.

The protocol was immunoSEQ multiplex PCR, while the TCRdb copy is restricted to in-frame clones and leaves out a portion. Here the sample spans around 170,000 clones, 85% being singletons. V gave up 4 bases and J gave up 1 base; unmatched junction bases: 6. Germline V lookup: CDR1 SGHTA, CDR2 FQGTGA. CDR3 size: 16 residues. While the first cohort had about 610 subjects, the donors belonged to the separate validation cohort of 100 to 150 subjects. Sequenced: PBMCs. This receptor was obtained from a man younger than 30 in good health and CMV-seropositive. The chain employs TRBV7-3 and TRBJ2-1; 8 nucleotides match TRBD2. The CDR3 DNA sequence: TGTGCCAGCAGCTACGGGGGGGCGAGTTCCTACAATGAGCAGTTCTTC. It is translated as CASSYGGASSYNEQFF. The full variable domain, in which reference TRBV7-3 and TRBJ2-1 provide the parts outside the CDR3, is GAGVSQTPSNKVTEKGKYVELRCDPISGHTALYWYRQSLGQGPEFLIYFQGTGAADDSGLPNDRFFAVRPEGSVSTLKIQRTERGDSAVYLCASSYGGASSYNEQFFGPGTRLTVL.